This paragraph covers one T cell receptor beta chain sequence. The data derive from a study of blood T cell repertoires in COVID-19. Across the whole study: COVID-19 samples from acute and convalescent phases originated in the United States, Italy and Spain.

V lost 3 bases to trimming and J lost 2 bases, with 12 bases between them. This CDR3 has 15 residues. Germline V gene sequence: CDR1 KGHSH, CDR2 LQKENI. Data came from immunoSEQ multiplex PCR; TCRdb stores just in-frame clones and leaves some out. This table holds under 80,000 clones, about 82% found once. The chain couples TRBV18 to TRBJ2-3, with TRBD1 as a possible D gene (5 bases). The sequence derives from a human donor in a cohort sampled during active COVID-19. Material for sequencing was peripheral blood. The CDR3 region has the DNA TGTGCCAGCTCACCGCAGGGTCGCAACACAGATACGCAGTATTTT. Translated: CASSPQGRNTDTQYF.